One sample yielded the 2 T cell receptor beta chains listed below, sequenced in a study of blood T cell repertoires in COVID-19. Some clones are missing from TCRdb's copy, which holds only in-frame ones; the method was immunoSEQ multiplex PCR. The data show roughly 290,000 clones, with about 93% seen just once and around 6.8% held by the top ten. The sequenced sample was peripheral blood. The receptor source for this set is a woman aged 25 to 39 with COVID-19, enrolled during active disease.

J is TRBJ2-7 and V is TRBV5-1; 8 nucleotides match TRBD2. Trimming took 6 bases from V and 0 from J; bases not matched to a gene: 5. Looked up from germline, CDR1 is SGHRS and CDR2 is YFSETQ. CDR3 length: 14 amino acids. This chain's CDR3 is CASTPSGLSYEQYF. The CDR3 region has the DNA TGCGCCAGCACCCCTAGCGGGCTCTCCTACGAGCAGTACTTC.

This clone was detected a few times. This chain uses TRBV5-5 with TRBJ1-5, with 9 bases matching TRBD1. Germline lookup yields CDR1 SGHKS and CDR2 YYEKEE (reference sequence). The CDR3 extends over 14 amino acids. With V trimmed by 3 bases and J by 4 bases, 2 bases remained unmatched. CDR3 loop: CASSYGQGNQPQHF. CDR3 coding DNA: TGTGCCAGCAGCTACGGACAGGGGAATCAGCCCCAGCATTTT.